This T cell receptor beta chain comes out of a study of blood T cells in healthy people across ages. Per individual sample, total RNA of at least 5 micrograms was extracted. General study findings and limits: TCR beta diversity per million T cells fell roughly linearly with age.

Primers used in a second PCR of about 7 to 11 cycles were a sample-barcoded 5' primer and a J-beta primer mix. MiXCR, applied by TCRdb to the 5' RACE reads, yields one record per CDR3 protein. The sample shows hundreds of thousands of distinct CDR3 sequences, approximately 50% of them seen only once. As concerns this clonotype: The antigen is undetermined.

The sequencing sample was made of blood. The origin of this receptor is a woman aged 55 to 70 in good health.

The CDR3 DNA reads TGCGCCAGCAGCCAAGCCCAACTAGCGGGAGCAGCGCAGTATTTT. Translating gives CASSQAQLAGAAQYF. This chain joins TRBV4-3 and TRBJ2-3, with 11 positions matching TRBD2. Germline CDR1 is LGHNA and CDR2 is YSLEER. The CDR3 loop spans 15 amino acids. J was trimmed by 10 bases and V by 1 base; bases with no gene match: 7.